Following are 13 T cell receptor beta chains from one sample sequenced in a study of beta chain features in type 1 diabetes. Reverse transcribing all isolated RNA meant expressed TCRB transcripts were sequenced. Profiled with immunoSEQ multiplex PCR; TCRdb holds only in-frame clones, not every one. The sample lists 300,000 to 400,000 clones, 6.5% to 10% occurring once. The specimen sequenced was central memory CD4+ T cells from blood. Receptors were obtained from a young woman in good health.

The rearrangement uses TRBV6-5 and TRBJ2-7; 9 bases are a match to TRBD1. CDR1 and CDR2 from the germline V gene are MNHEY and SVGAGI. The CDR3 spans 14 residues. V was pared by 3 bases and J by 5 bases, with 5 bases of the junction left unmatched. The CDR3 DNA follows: TGTGCCAGCAGTTATGGACAGGGGACAAACGAGCAGTACTTC. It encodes CASSYGQGTNEQYF.

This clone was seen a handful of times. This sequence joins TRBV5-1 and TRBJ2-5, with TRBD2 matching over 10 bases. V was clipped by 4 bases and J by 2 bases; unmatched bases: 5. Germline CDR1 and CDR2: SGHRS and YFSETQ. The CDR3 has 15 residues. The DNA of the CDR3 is TGCGCCAGCAGCCCGACTAGCGGGTTGCAAGAGACCCAGTACTTC. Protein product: CASSPTSGLQETQYF.

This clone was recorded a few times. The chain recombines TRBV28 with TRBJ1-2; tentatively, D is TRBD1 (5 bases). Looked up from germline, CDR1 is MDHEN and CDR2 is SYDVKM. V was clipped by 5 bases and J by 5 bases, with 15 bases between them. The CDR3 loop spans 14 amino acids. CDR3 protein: CASSPFGEGYGYTF. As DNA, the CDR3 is TGTGCCAGCAGTCCCTTTGGCGAGGGGTATGGCTACACCTTC.

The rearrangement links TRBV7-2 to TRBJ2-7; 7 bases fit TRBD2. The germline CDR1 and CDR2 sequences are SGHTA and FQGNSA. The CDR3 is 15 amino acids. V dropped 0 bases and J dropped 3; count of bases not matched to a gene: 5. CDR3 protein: CASSLAPGGGYEQYF. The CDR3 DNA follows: TGTGCCAGCAGCTTAGCACCTGGGGGGGGCTACGAGCAGTACTTC.

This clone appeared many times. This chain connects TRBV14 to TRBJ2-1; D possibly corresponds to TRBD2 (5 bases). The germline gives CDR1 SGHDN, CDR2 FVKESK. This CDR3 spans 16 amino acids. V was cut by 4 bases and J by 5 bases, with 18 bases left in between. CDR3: CASSRTPIGLDNEQFF. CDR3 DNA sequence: TGTGCCAGCAGCCGAACCCCCATTGGACTCGACAATGAGCAGTTCTTC.

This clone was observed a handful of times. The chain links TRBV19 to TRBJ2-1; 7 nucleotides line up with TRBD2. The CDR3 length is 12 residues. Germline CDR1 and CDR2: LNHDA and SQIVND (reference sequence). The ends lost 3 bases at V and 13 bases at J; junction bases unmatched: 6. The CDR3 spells CASSMLGRGQFF. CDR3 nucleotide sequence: TGTGCCAGTAGTATGTTGGGGAGGGGTCAGTTCTTC.

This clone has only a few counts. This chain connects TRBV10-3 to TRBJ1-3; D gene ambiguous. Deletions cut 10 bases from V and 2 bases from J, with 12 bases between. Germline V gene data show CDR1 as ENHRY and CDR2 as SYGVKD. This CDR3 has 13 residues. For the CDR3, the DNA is TGTGCCAGCTGGAATAGAGCTGGAAACACCATATATTTT. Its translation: CASWNRAGNTIYF.

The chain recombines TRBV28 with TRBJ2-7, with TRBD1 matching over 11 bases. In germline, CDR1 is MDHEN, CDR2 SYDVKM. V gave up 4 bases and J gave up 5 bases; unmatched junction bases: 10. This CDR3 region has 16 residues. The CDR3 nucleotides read TGTGCCAGCAGTTCACACGGACAGGGGGCGAGGAACGAGCAGTACTTC. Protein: CASSSHGQGARNEQYF.

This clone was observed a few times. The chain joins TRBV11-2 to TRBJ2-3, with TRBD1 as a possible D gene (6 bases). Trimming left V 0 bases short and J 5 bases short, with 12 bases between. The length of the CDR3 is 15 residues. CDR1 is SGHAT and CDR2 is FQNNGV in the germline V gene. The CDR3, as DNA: TGTGCCAGCAGCTTAGATCTAGGGACAAGAGATACGCAGTATTTT. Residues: CASSLDLGTRDTQYF.

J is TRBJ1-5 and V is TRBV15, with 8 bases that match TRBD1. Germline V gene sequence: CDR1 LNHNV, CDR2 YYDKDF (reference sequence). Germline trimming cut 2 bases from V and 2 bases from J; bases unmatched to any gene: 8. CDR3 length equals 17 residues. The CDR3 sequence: CATSRPGQAGGNQPQHF. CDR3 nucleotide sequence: TGTGCCACCAGCAGACCGGGACAGGCAGGCGGCAATCAGCCCCAGCATTTT.

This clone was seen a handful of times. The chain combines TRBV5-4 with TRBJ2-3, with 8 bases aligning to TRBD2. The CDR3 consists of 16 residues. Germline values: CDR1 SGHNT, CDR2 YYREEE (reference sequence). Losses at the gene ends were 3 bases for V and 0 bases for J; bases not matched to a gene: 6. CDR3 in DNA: TGTGCCAGCAGCTCGCAAGCGGGAGCTAGCACAGATACGCAGTATTTT. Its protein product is CASSSQAGASTDTQYF.

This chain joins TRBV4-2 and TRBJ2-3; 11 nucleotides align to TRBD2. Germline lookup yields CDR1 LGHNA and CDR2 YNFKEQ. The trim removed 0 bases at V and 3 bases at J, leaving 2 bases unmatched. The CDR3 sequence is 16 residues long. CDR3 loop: CASSQDRLAGTDTQYF. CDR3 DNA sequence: TGTGCCAGCAGCCAAGATCGACTAGCGGGGACAGATACGCAGTATTTT.

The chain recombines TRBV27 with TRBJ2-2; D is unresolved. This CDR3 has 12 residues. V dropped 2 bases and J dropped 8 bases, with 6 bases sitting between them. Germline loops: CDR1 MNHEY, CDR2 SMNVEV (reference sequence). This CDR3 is CASSLASGELFF. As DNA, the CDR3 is TGTGCCAGCAGTTTAGCGAGTGGGGAGCTGTTTTTT.